The present TCR beta chain was sequenced within a study of blood T cell repertoires in COVID-19 (dated by TCRdb to between 2020 and 2021). About the study as a whole: Samples from collaborators originated in the United States, Italy and Spain and spanned both the acute and convalescent phases of COVID-19. The repertoires were released in a freely available public database meant as a resource for research on the immune response to SARS-CoV-2. The material from the prospective study consisted of cDNA or gDNA derived from T cells, B-cell-depleted T cells, or PBMCs. Subjects who had been exposed to COVID-19, were actively infected with it, or had recovered from it provided the deeply sampled blood TCRbeta repertoires that made up the dataset. Samples came from the ongoing ImmuneRACE study (first 160 participants) plus 1,254 subjects from 6 global collaborators. Sample metadata almost always included a de-identified subject ID, COVID-19 status, age in years and sex. Where available, HLA class I and class II types were taken from metadata supplied by the sample provider and were not determined by assay-based typing. Beyond this particular receptor, the publication reports: How much clinical and demographic metadata was included differed by source and by participant, and the metadata was provided uncurated.

This clone was found once. Its antigen specificity is not known. The sample holds no much larger clone one base away, and base qualities are not on file. The collaborating institutions used their own protocols to collect whole blood in K2EDTA tubes. Collaborator samples were shipped for TCRbeta analysis as frozen whole blood, isolated PBMCs, or DNA extracted from either sample type. TCRbeta CDR3 regions were amplified from genomic DNA using the immunoSEQ Assay, a bias-controlled multiplex PCR. The source study handled its data this way. Nucleated cell counts per sample were estimated from amplification of reference gene primers within the assay. To quantify the absolute abundance of each unique TCRbeta CDR3 rearrangement, sequence reads were collapsed and filtered. For each sample, productive Simpson clonality was calculated as the square root of Simpson's diversity index over productive rearrangements. TCRdb re-hosts the immuneACCESS table, in-frame sequences only. Its copies lack some clones; in the studies checked, an unresolved V gene accounts for under half of them, and the cause for the rest is not known. That table supplies the V and J calls and clone size; D and trimming were determined from the DNA. The sample data list 150,000 to 200,000 clones, and roughly 80% of these were observed just once. The ten largest clones capture roughly 2.6% of the sample.

Trimming accounts for 4 bases at V and 6 bases at J, while the number of junction bases matched to no gene is 6. The germline V gene (reference sequence) provides CDR1 LNHDA and CDR2 SQIVND. From its cysteine to its phenylalanine, the CDR3 spans 14 amino acids. Just the 42-base CDR3 DNA is kept, in frame starting at base 1. The rearrangement joined TRBV19 to TRBJ2-4; 7 junctional bases match TRBD2. The sequence came from a human donor with acute or convalescent COVID-19. The donor label of this sample is uncertain. Specimen: peripheral blood. DNA sequence: TGTGCCAGTAGTAACTCCGGCGGGGGAAACATTCAGTACTTC. Translated, it gives CASSNSGGGNIQYF. Outside the CDR3, residues come from the reference TRBV19 and TRBJ2-4 proteins, so the full variable domain is: DGGITQSPKYLFRKEGQNVTLSCEQNLNHDAMYWYRQDPGQGLRLIYYSQIVNDFQKGDIAEGYSVSREKKESFPLTVTSAQKNPTAFYLCASSNSGGGNIQYFGAGTRLSVL.